This paragraph reports one TCR beta chain. Amplified TCR beta CDR3 regions were obtained using RNA transcripts as template. Scientists carried out first-round RT-PCR using HTBI primers and then a second-round multiplex PCR. TCRdb re-called the multiplex PCR reads with MiXCR, one entry per CDR3 protein. The sample gives approximately 1.2 million distinct CDR3 sequences, 36% of which show up once; 11% is in the top ten. This sample was taken from a study of Graves' ophthalmopathy and Graves' hyperthyroidism. Overall study context: Stable hyperthyroidism meant no progression to ophthalmopathy within 18 months of follow-up.

This CDR3 comprises 15 residues. The V end lost 0 bases, the J end lost 4 bases, and 12 bases lay between the germline ends. Germline CDR1 and CDR2: ENHRY and SYGVKD. The genes are TRBV10-3 and TRBJ1-1; a weak D match, TRBD1 (6 bases). Sequencing was done on a sample of peripheral blood or thyroid tissue (not recorded which). The clonotype comes from an adult man with Graves' hyperthyroidism. The CDR3 DNA follows: TGTGCCATCAGTGAGTCCGGGGGCTCGGGCACTGAAGCTTTCTTT. This gives the protein CAISESGGSGTEAFF.